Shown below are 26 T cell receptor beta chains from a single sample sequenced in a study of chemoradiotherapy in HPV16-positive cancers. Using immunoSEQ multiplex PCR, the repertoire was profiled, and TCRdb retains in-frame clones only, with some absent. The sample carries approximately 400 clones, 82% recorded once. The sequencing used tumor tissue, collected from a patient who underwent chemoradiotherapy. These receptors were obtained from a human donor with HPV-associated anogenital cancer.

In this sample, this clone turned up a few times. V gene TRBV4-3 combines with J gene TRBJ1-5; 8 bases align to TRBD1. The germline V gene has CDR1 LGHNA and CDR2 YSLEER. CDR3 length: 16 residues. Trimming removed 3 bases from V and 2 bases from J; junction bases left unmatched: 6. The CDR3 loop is CASSHGTGEGNQPQHF. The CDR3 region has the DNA TGCGCCAGCAGCCACGGGACAGGAGAGGGCAATCAGCCCCAGCATTTT.

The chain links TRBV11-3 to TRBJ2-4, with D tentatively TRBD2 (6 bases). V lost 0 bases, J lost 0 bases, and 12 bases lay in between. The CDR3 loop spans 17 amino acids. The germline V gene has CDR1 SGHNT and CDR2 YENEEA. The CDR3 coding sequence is TGTGCCAGCAGCTTAGATTCCGGTAGCGGAGCCAAAAACATTCAGTACTTC. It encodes CASSLDSGSGAKNIQYF.

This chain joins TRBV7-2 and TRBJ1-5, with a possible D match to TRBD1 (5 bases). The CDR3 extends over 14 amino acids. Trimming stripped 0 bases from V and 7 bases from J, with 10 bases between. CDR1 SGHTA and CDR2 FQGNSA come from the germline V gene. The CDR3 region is CASSLARGEQPQHF. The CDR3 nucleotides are TGTGCCAGCAGCTTAGCGCGGGGGGAACAGCCCCAGCATTTT.

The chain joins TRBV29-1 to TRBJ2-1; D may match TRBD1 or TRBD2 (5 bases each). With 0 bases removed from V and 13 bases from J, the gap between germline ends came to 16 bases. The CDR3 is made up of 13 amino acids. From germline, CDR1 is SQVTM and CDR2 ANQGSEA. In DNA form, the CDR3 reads TGCAGCGTTGAAGAAGAAGCTGGGGGAAGCCAGTTCTTC. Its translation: CSVEEEAGGSQFF.

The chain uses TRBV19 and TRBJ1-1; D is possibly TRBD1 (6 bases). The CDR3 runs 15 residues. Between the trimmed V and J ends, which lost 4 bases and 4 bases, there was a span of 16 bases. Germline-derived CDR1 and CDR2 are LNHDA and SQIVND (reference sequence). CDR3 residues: CASSNSRGSGTEAFF. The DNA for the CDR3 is TGTGCCAGTAGTAATTCTAGGGGGAGTGGCACTGAAGCTTTCTTT.

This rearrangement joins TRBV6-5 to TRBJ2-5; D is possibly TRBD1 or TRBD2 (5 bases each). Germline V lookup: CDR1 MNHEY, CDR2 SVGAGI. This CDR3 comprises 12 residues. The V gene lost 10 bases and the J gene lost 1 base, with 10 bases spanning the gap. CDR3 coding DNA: TGTGCCACCCGGGACGGCCAAGAGACCCAGTACTTC. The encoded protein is CATRDGQETQYF.

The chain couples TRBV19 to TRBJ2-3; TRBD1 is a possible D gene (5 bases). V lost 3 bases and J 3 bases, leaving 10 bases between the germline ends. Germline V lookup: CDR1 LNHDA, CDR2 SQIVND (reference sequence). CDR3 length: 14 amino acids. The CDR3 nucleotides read TGTGCCAGTAGTATTCAGGGTCGAACAGATACGCAGTATTTT. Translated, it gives CASSIQGRTDTQYF.

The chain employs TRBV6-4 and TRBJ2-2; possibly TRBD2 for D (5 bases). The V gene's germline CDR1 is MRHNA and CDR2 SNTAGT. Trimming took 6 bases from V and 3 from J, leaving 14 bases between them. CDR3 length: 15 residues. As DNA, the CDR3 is TGTGCCAGCAGAAAGGTGGACTCCGACACCGGGGAGCTGTTTTTT. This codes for CASRKVDSDTGELFF.

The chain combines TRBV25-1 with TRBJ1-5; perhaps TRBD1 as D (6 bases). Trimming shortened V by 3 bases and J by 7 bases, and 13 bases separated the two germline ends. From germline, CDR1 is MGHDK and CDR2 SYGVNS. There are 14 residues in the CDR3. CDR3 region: CASSDQGQRQPQHF. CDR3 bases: TGTGCCAGCAGTGATCAGGGGCAACGGCAGCCCCAGCATTTT.

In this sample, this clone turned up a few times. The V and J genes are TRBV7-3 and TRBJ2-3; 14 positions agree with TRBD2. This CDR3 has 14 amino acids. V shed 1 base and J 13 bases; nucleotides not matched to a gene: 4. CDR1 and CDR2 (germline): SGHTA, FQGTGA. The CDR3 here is CASSLNPTSGGEYF. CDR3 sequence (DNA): TGTGCCAGCAGCTTAAATCCGACTAGCGGGGGGGAGTATTTT.

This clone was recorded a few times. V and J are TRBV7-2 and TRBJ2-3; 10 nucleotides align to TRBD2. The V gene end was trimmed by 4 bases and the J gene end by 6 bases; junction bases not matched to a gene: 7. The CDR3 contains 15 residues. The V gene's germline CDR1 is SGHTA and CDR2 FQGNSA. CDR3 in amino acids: CASSWSQLAGDTQYF. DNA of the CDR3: TGTGCCAGCAGCTGGTCCCAACTAGCGGGGGATACGCAGTATTTT.

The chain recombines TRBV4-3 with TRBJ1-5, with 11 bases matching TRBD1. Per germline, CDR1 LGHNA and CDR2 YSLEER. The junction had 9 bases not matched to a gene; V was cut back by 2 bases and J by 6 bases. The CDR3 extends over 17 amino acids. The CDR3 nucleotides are TGCGCCAGCAGCCAAAGGGTTTCCGGGACAGGGGGTCAGCCCCAGCATTTT. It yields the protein CASSQRVSGTGGQPQHF.

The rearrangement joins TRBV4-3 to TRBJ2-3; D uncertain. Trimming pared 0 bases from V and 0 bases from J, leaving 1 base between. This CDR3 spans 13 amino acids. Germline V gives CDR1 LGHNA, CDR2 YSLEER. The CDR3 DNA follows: TGCGCCAGCAGCCAAGATAGCACAGATACGCAGTATTTT. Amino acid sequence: CASSQDSTDTQYF.

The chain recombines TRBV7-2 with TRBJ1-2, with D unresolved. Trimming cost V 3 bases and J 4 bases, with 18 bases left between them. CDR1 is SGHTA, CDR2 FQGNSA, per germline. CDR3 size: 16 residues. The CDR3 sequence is CASSFRGDGKTYGYTF. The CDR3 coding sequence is TGTGCCAGCAGCTTTAGAGGAGACGGAAAGACCTATGGCTACACCTTC.

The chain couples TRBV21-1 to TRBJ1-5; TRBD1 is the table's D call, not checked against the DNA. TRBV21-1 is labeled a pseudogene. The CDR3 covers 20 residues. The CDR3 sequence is CASSKEGGQGAGLSNQPQHF. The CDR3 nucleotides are TGTGCCAGCAGCAAAGAAGGGGGACAGGGGGCGGGTTTGAGCAATCAGCCCCAGCATTTT.

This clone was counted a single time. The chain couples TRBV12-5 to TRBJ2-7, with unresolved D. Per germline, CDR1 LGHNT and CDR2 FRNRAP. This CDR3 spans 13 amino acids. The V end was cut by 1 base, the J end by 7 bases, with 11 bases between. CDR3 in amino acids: CASGLDTLREQYF. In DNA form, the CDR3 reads TGTGCTAGTGGTTTGGACACCCTCAGGGAGCAGTACTTC.

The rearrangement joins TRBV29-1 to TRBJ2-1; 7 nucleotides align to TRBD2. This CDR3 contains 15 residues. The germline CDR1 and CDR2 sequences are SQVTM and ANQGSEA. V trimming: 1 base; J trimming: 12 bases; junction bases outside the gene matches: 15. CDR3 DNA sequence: TGCAGCGTTGAAGGACGACTAGCTGAGACAATGACGCAGTTCTTC. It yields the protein CSVEGRLAETMTQFF.

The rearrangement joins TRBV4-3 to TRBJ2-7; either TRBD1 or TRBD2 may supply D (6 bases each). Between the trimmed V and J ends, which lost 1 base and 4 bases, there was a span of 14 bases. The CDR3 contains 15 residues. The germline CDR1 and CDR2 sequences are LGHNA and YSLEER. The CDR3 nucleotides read TGCGCCAGCAGCCAAGTTATAGGGGGGAGTTACGAGCAGTACTTC. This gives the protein CASSQVIGGSYEQYF.

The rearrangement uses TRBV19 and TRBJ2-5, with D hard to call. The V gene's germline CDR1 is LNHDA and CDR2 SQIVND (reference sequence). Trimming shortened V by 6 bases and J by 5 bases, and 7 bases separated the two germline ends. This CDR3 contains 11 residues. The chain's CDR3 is CASRVRETQYF. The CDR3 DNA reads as TGTGCCAGTAGGGTCCGGGAGACCCAGTACTTC.

The CDR3 region is CASSEGGGRAGYTF. The CDR3 DNA is TGTGCCAGCAGTGAAGGAGGCGGCAGGGCGGGCTACACCTTC. The rearrangement joins TRBV2 to TRBJ1-2; the D gene is possibly TRBD1 (5 bases). The germline V and J ends were trimmed by 1 base and 8 bases, with 14 bases remaining between them. In germline, CDR1 is SNHLY, CDR2 FYNNEI. CDR3 size: 14 residues.

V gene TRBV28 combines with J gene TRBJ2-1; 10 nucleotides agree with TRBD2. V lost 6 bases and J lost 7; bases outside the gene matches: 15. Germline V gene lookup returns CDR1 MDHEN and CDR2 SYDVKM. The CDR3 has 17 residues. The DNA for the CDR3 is TGTGCCAGCAGCCGAGCCCACCTAGCGGGGGTGGGGAATGAGCAGTTCTTC. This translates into CASSRAHLAGVGNEQFF.

The CDR3 loop reads CASSKLAGETDTQYF. DNA of the CDR3: TGCGCCAGCAGCAAATTAGCGGGGGAGACAGATACGCAGTATTTT. The chain links TRBV5-1 to TRBJ2-3; TRBD2 matches 9 bases. Losses at the gene ends were 4 bases for V and 3 bases for J; bases not matched to a gene: 6. This CDR3 is built from 15 residues. Germline assignment: CDR1 SGHRS and CDR2 YFSETQ.

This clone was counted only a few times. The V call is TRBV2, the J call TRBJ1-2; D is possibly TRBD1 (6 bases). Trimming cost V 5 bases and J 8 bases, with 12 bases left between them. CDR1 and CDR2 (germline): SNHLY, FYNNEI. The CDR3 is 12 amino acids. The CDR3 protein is CASSRTVRGYTF. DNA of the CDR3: TGTGCCAGCAGTCGGACAGTCCGGGGCTACACCTTC.

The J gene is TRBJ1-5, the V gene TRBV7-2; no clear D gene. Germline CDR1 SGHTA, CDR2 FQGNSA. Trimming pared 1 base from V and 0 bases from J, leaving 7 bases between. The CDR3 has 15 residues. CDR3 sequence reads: CASSLESNSNQPQHF. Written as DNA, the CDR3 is TGTGCCAGCAGCTTAGAATCGAATAGCAATCAGCCCCAGCATTTT.

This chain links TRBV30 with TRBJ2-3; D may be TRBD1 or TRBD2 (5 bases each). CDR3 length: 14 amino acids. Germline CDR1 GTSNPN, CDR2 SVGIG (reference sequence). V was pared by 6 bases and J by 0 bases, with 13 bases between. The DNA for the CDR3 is TGTGCCTGCCGGGACCAAACTAGCACAGATACGCAGTATTTT. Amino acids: CACRDQTSTDTQYF.

CDR3 bases: TGTGCCAGCAGCGGATTAGGGGGTACTGAAGCTTTCTTT. Encoded protein: CASSGLGGTEAFF. This chain joins TRBV7-9 and TRBJ1-1; TRBD1 might be the D (6 bases). Looked up from germline, CDR1 is SEHNR and CDR2 is FQNEAQ (reference sequence). CDR3 length: 13 residues. V was clipped by 5 bases and J by 5 bases, with 12 bases between them.